These 13 T cell receptor beta chains share one sample of origin, sequenced in a study of neurological immune-mediated disorders. One entry per CDR3 protein, called by TCRdb with MiXCR from the 5' RACE reads. The sample consists of about 58,000 distinct CDR3 sequences, 3% to 3.5% of them appearing once. Sample: PBMCs. These receptors all stem from a woman aged 60 to 75 with multiple sclerosis.

This clonotype was counted at least ten times. J is TRBJ2-7 and V is TRBV29-1, with no clear D. This CDR3 has 11 residues. The V end was cut by 2 bases, the J end by 3 bases, with 5 bases between. The germline CDR1 and CDR2 sequences are SQVTM and ANQGSEA. The chain's CDR3 is CSVEINYEQYF. CDR3 in DNA: TGCAGCGTTGAAATAAACTACGAGCAGTACTTC.

This clonotype has a count of ten or more. At one end the junction does not follow the germline gene, possibly because of a read error. The chain employs TRBV20-1 and TRBJ1-1; D gene uncertain. This CDR3 contains 9 residues. Germline-derived CDR1 and CDR2 are DFQATT and SNEGSKA (reference sequence). The CDR3 protein is CSARRRSLF. The CDR3 DNA reads as TGCAGTGCTAGAAGACGGTCGTTATTT.

The sample holds many counts of this clonotype. This rearrangement joins TRBV20-1 to TRBJ2-7; 10 nucleotides agree with TRBD2. The CDR3 is made up of 15 amino acids. V dropped 3 bases and J dropped 2; count of bases not matched to a gene: 7. The germline CDR1 and CDR2 sequences are DFQATT and SNEGSKA (reference sequence). CDR3 amino acids: CSASASGGIPYEQYF. The CDR3 DNA reads TGCAGTGCTAGTGCTAGCGGGGGAATCCCCTACGAGCAGTACTTC.

This clonotype was observed at least ten times. CDR3 sequence (DNA): TGCGCCAGCAGCTTGACGGGGAGAAGAACACTGAGGGCTGAAGCTTTCTTT. It specifies CASSLTGRRTLRAEAFF. The genes are TRBV5-1 and TRBJ1-1, with D unresolved. The CDR3 has 17 amino acids. With 1 base removed from V and 6 bases from J, the gap between germline ends came to 22 bases. Germline loops: CDR1 SGHRS, CDR2 YFSETQ.

This clonotype is medium-sized. The chain combines TRBV20-1 with TRBJ1-6, with D possibly being TRBD1 (6 bases). Germline lookup yields CDR1 DFQATT and CDR2 SNEGSKA (reference sequence). The V end was cut by 0 bases, the J end by 5 bases, with 8 bases between. The CDR3 loop spans 14 amino acids. The CDR3 coding sequence is TGCAGTGCTAGAGATCCAGGGGATAATTCACCCCTCCACTTT. The encoded protein is CSARDPGDNSPLHF.

The table lists this clonotype with many counts. The V gene is TRBV20-1, the J gene TRBJ2-1; TRBD2 agrees at 9 bases. The CDR3 extends over 16 amino acids. V lost 0 bases to trimming and J lost 4 bases; unmatched junction nucleotides: 7. CDR1 is DFQATT and CDR2 is SNEGSKA in the germline V gene (reference sequence). As DNA, the CDR3 is TGCAGTGCTAGAGATCGGGTAGCGGGAGTTTACAATGAGCAGTTCTTC. As protein: CSARDRVAGVYNEQFF.

This clonotype was seen at least ten times. The rearrangement uses TRBV5-1 and TRBJ1-1, with TRBD1 matching over 8 bases. From germline, CDR1 is SGHRS and CDR2 YFSETQ. Trimming took 3 bases from V and 5 from J; bases not matched to a gene: 12. The CDR3 totals 16 residues. Here the CDR3 DNA reads TGCGCCAGCAGCTGGACCACCACAGGGGGTGGTACTGAAGCTTTCTTT. This encodes CASSWTTTGGGTEAFF.

This clonotype was recorded at least ten times. The chain recombines TRBV7-9 with TRBJ1-2; D is possibly TRBD1 (6 bases). Germline V CDR1 and CDR2: SEHNR, FQNEAQ (reference sequence). The CDR3 spans 13 residues. Trimming stripped 2 bases from V and 8 bases from J, with 12 bases between. Here the CDR3 DNA reads TGTGCCAGCAGCTTATGGTCAGGGGAGGGCTACACCTTC. Amino acid sequence: CASSLWSGEGYTF.

This clonotype was seen repeatedly, ten times or more. V and J are TRBV10-3 and TRBJ1-1; no definite D call. Per germline, CDR1 ENHRY and CDR2 SYGVKD. The CDR3 contains 14 residues. V was shortened by 4 bases and J by 0 bases, with 9 bases between the two germline ends. For the CDR3, the DNA is TGTGCCATCAGTGGCCAGAGCATGAACACTGAAGCTTTCTTT. Encoded protein: CAISGQSMNTEAFF.

There are many counts of this clonotype. The chain joins TRBV5-1 to TRBJ2-2, with D perhaps matching TRBD1 (5 bases). Germline V gene sequence: CDR1 SGHRS, CDR2 YFSETQ. V lost 8 bases and J lost 4, with 12 bases in between. This CDR3 region has 13 residues. Written as DNA, the CDR3 is TGCGCCAGTGGCCAGGGAAGCACCGGGGAGCTGTTTTTT. Encoded protein: CASGQGSTGELFF.

This clonotype was found a few times. The chain employs TRBV27 and TRBJ2-7; D is unclear. CDR3 size: 14 residues. In germline, CDR1 is MNHEY, CDR2 SMNVEV (reference sequence). Trimming cost V 0 bases and J 4 bases, with 10 bases left between them. CDR3 residues: CASSLSFSPYEQYF. The CDR3 DNA reads as TGTGCCAGCAGTTTATCGTTTAGCCCTTACGAGCAGTACTTC.

This clonotype was recorded many times. The chain joins TRBV7-2 to TRBJ1-2; TRBD1 aligns across 7 bases. There are 14 residues in the CDR3. Per germline, CDR1 SGHTA and CDR2 FQGNSA. V shed 5 bases and J 10 bases; nucleotides not matched to a gene: 13. The CDR3 DNA is TGTGCCAGCAGCGGTCGGACAGGCTGGGGCCCCTACACCTTC. It is translated as CASSGRTGWGPYTF.

This clonotype was seen ten or more times. The V gene is TRBV20-1, the J gene TRBJ2-3, with unresolved D. From germline, CDR1 is DFQATT and CDR2 SNEGSKA (reference sequence). CDR3 length: 16 amino acids. V lost 2 bases and J 6 bases, leaving 21 bases between the germline ends. The CDR3 here is CSARLWGRKVRDTQYF. As DNA, the CDR3 is TGCAGTGCTAGACTCTGGGGTCGAAAAGTCAGGGATACGCAGTATTTT.